This record concerns one TCR beta chain sequence. The data belong to a study of shared clonotypes between healthy human individuals. Donors included only healthy HIV-negative adults lacking recent acute infections or vaccinations. Method: immunoSEQ multiplex PCR; TCRdb's copy keeps in-frame clones and lacks some. The data show 600,000 to 800,000 clones, with 55% to 80% seen just once and around 1.7% held by the top ten. CDR1 and CDR2 from the germline V gene are WSHSY and SAAADI. V was clipped by 5 bases and J by 7 bases; unmatched bases: 6. The CDR3 is 14 residues long. The chain recombines TRBV10-2 with TRBJ2-2; 8 positions agree with TRBD1. The receptor's source is a woman in her 30s in good health. What was sequenced was memory CD4+ T cells sorted from blood. Subset given: CD45RA-negative fraction. In DNA, the CDR3 is TGCGCCAGCAGTTCCGGACAGGGAGGCGGGGAGCTGTTTTTT. This gives the protein CASSSGQGGGELFF.